This T cell receptor (beta chain) was recovered during a study of OX40 agonist ivuxolimab in advanced cancers. Study in general: The patients received ivuxolimab by intravenous route every 2 weeks at 0.01 to 10 mg/kg. Males comprised approximately 81% of the group, whose mean age was approximately 60 years (range about 23 to 80). Having had anti-PD-1, anti-PD-L1 or anti-CTLA-4 therapy before was allowed, and roughly 40% had some. General observations from the study: Both blood CD4+ and CD8+ T cells showed clonal growth by week 6 at 0.1 to 3.0 mg/kg.

In regard to this clone: Antigen unknown.

The repertoire was sequenced with immunoSEQ multiplex PCR; TCRdb's copy has only in-frame clones and lacks some. The sample lists 55,000 to 65,000 clones, more than 75% seen once, with 0.37% in the top ten. This CDR3 has 18 residues. Germline CDR1 is MGHRA and CDR2 is YSYEKL. V was clipped by 1 base and J by 4 bases, with 22 bases between them. This sequence was found in an adult with an advanced solid tumor such as melanoma, head and neck, liver or kidney cancer. The rearrangement uses TRBV4-1 and TRBJ1-2, with D maybe TRBD1 (6 bases). The material sequenced was CD4+ or CD8+ T cells sorted from blood, taken in a trial of the OX40 agonist ivuxolimab. CDR3 region: CASSQAPSWGGMVYGYTF. CDR3 nucleotides: TGCGCCAGCAGCCAAGCCCCCAGTTGGGGGGGCATGGTCTATGGCTACACCTTC.